This T cell receptor beta chain is from a study of OX40 agonist ivuxolimab in advanced cancers. Across the study: The patients received agonistic anti-OX40 (CD134) antibody ivuxolimab. Anti-PD-1, anti-PD-L1 or anti-CTLA-4 therapy given earlier was allowed, and around 40% had some.

Study results and limitations: In a subset of nonresponders, normalized T-cell clonal expansion was also low.

About this clone: Its specificity is unknown.

Clones were read by immunoSEQ multiplex PCR, and TCRdb kept only the in-frame ones, dropping some. The sample holds tens of thousands of clones, roughly 84% seen once. The V end lost 4 bases, the J end lost 7 bases, and 15 bases lay between the germline ends. The CDR3 consists of 14 residues. Germline V gives CDR1 SGDLS, CDR2 YYNGEE. The receptor was isolated from an adult with an advanced solid tumor such as melanoma, head and neck, liver or kidney cancer. The chain uses TRBV9 and TRBJ1-3; D is ambiguous. The specimen comprised CD4+ or CD8+ T cells sorted from blood, sampled in a trial of the OX40 agonist ivuxolimab. CDR3 amino acids: CASSPRVDRNTIYF. CDR3 nucleotide sequence: TGTGCCAGCAGCCCCCGTGTCGACCGGAACACCATATATTTT.